This record looks at one T cell receptor (beta chain) sequence and its context. The data stem from a study of blood T cell repertoires in COVID-19. About the research overall: Material from acute and convalescent COVID-19 was sourced from the United States, Italy and Spain.

Data came from immunoSEQ multiplex PCR; TCRdb stores just in-frame clones and leaves some out. The table records roughly 60,000 clones, 85% to 90% of them present only once. V was pared by 1 base and J by 6 bases, with 12 bases between. Germline CDR1 reads SGHDN; CDR2 reads FVKESK. There are 14 residues in the CDR3. The specimen was peripheral blood. V gene TRBV14 combines with J gene TRBJ1-1; weak D call: TRBD1 (5 bases). This sequence originates from a man in his sixties or seventies with acute or convalescent COVID-19. The CDR3 loop is CASSQVWGGSEAFF. The CDR3 DNA sequence: TGTGCCAGCAGCCAAGTCTGGGGGGGGTCTGAAGCTTTCTTT.